The sequence of this T cell receptor beta chain was determined in a study of CD8 T cells in ankylosing spondylitis. Whole-study results and caveats: Some motif variants were previously reported in reactive arthritis synovial fluid and blood. Disease-linked clones bore a CD8+ phenotype, appearing relatively rarely in peripheral blood. Reported data indicate significant enrichment of disease-linked clones within matched ankylosing spondylitis synovial fluid. Among TCR beta sequences, a motif of 7 to 9 highly homologous variants appeared characteristic of ankylosing spondylitis blood.

The TCR beta libraries were generated through quantitative 5'-RACE incorporating molecular barcodes. TCRdb reprocessed the 5' RACE reads via MiXCR and lists one record per CDR3 protein. In the table there are 400,000 or so distinct CDR3 sequences, roughly a quarter of which are singletons. This clonotype was detected a few times. Its antigen is not known. V lost 0 bases to trimming and J lost 4 bases, with 10 bases between them. Per the germline V gene, CDR1 is SGHRS and CDR2 is YFSETQ. This CDR3 contains 15 residues. The chain is built from TRBV5-1 and TRBJ2-2; D unclear. This clonotype originated in a male donor with ankylosing spondylitis. The sequenced sample was blood, either unsorted or a sorted T cell fraction (not recorded which). The CDR3 coding sequence is TGCGCCAGCAGCTTGGAGGACCCCGCCACCGGGGAGCTGTTTTTT. This sequence encodes CASSLEDPATGELFF. Variable domain in full (rest from reference TRBV5-1 and TRBJ2-2): KAGVTQTPRYLIKTRGQQVTLSCSPISGHRSVSWYQQTPGQGLQFLFEYFSETQRNKGNFPGRFSGRQFSNSRSEMNVSTLELGDSALYLCASSLEDPATGELFFGEGSRLTVL.